These 27 T cell receptor beta chains were all obtained from the same sample, sequenced in a study of spatial heterogeneity in lung cancer. General study results and limits: Tumor mutation counts were tracked by expanded intratumoral alpha and beta TCR counts.

Noted time point: sample taken at primary tumor resection. TCRdb reanalysed the 5' RACE reads using MiXCR and keeps one entry per CDR3 protein. The repertoire holds 4,000 to 5,000 distinct CDR3 sequences, with 6.5% to 8.5% as singletons. For these TCRs, the target antigens are not known. Sequenced material: lung tumor tissue, taken at surgery. These receptors all stem from a female donor with early-stage non-small cell lung cancer.

This clonotype came up a few times. V is TRBV10-2 and J is TRBJ2-1; 7 nucleotides agree with TRBD2. The CDR3 is 15 residues long. In germline, CDR1 is WSHSY, CDR2 SAAADI. Trimming cost V 8 bases and J 2 bases; bases outside gene matches: 9. The DNA of the CDR3 is TGCGCCAGCTCGCTAGCGGAGGTCCCCTACAATGAGCAGTTCTTC. Amino acids: CASSLAEVPYNEQFF.

Within the sample, this clonotype is medium-sized. The chain recombines TRBV12-3 or TRBV12-4 with TRBJ1-1; D may be TRBD1 (6 bases). Deletions cut 3 bases from V and 6 bases from J, with 11 bases between. The CDR3 sequence is 13 residues long. CDR3 sequence: CASSFIGGSEAFF. The DNA for the CDR3 is TGTGCCAGCAGTTTCATAGGGGGATCTGAAGCTTTCTTT.

In this sample, this clonotype is medium-sized. The chain couples TRBV4-1 to TRBJ2-1; D ambiguous. The CDR3 has 14 amino acids. Germline V gives CDR1 MGHRA, CDR2 YSYEKL. V lost 6 bases, J lost 6 bases, and 15 bases lay in between. CDR3 loop: CASSPPAPGNEQFF. The CDR3 region has the DNA TGCGCCAGCAGTCCCCCCGCGCCCGGCAATGAGCAGTTCTTC.

This rearrangement joins TRBV7-2 to TRBJ2-1; D may be TRBD1 (5 bases). Germline loops: CDR1 SGHTA, CDR2 FQGNSA. The CDR3 is 13 amino acids. The V and J ends lost 2 bases and 9 bases respectively, with 11 bases between them. The CDR3 spells CASSLPGRPEQFF. The CDR3 DNA reads TGTGCCAGCAGCTTACCAGGGCGGCCTGAGCAGTTCTTC.

This clonotype showed up many times. The CDR3 DNA reads as TGTGCCAGCAGTTACCGTCCTTACAATCAGCCCCAGCATTTT. Translating gives CASSYRPYNQPQHF. The chain couples TRBV6-5 to TRBJ1-5; D ambiguous. The CDR3 has 14 amino acids. Germline V gene data show CDR1 as MNHEY and CDR2 as SVGAGI. V shed 2 bases and J shed 3 bases, with 8 bases lying between them.

The genes are TRBV6-6 and TRBJ2-7; perhaps TRBD2 as D (7 bases). CDR1 and CDR2 (germline): MNHNY, SVGAGI (reference sequence). V was clipped by 6 bases and J by 6 bases, with 24 bases between them. This CDR3 has 16 residues. CDR3 bases: TGTGCCAGCAGGCCCAGTCCGGCGGGGGCCTCTCTCGAGCAGTACTTC. Protein sequence: CASRPSPAGASLEQYF.

This chain uses TRBV5-5 with TRBJ2-3; D is ambiguous. V dropped 3 bases and J dropped 0 bases, with 5 bases sitting between them. The V gene's germline CDR1 is SGHKS and CDR2 YYEKEE (reference sequence). The CDR3 covers 13 residues. The CDR3 loop is CASSSKSTDTQYF. DNA for the CDR3: TGTGCCAGCAGCTCGAAGAGCACAGATACGCAGTATTTT.

The rearrangement links TRBV7-2 to TRBJ2-3; D is ambiguous. The germline gives CDR1 SGHTA, CDR2 FQGNSA. Trimming shortened V by 0 bases and J by 0 bases, and 13 bases separated the two germline ends. CDR3 length: 17 amino acids. The CDR3 loop is CASSLAARPTSTDTQYF. The CDR3 nucleotides read TGTGCCAGCAGCTTAGCAGCGAGACCAACTAGCACAGATACGCAGTATTTT.

This clonotype is large within its sample. The V and J genes are TRBV28 and TRBJ2-3; D possibly corresponds to TRBD1 (6 bases). This CDR3 region has 14 residues. The germline gives CDR1 MDHEN, CDR2 SYDVKM. The V and J ends lost 5 bases and 4 bases respectively, with 13 bases between them. Here the CDR3 DNA reads TGTGCCAGCAGTCAAACAGGGTCGTCAGATACGCAGTATTTT. The encoded protein is CASSQTGSSDTQYF.

This chain joins TRBV7-2 and TRBJ2-5, with TRBD2 matching over 8 bases. This CDR3 spans 15 amino acids. V was clipped by 1 base and J by 3 bases; unmatched bases: 4. Germline CDR1 and CDR2: SGHTA and FQGNSA. The CDR3, as DNA: TGTGCCAGCAGCTTAGGGGGAGCGGGGGAAGAGACCCAGTACTTC. Protein sequence: CASSLGGAGEETQYF.

This chain uses TRBV6-2 or TRBV6-3 with TRBJ2-7; D is possibly TRBD1 (6 bases). Looked up from germline, CDR1 is MNHEY and CDR2 is SVGEGT. CDR3 size: 12 residues. V shed 1 base and J shed 11 bases, with 12 bases lying between them. The CDR3 spells CASSYFSGVEYF. In nucleotides, the CDR3 is TGTGCCAGCAGTTACTTTTCAGGGGTGGAGTACTTC.

This clonotype was detected a few times. The rearrangement joins TRBV10-2 to TRBJ2-7, with a tentative D call TRBD1 (6 bases). V lost 6 bases and J 3 bases, leaving 15 bases between the germline ends. This CDR3 has 14 residues. CDR1 WSHSY and CDR2 SAAADI come from the germline V gene. The CDR3 reads CASRGTTDNYEQYF. The CDR3 coding sequence is TGCGCCAGCAGAGGGACAACGGACAACTACGAGCAGTACTTC.

This clonotype showed up just a few times. The chain recombines TRBV5-5 with TRBJ2-7; D assignment may be TRBD1 or TRBD2 (5 bases each). Trimming cost V 2 bases and J 2 bases, with 14 bases left between them. The CDR3 loop spans 15 amino acids. Germline assignment: CDR1 SGHKS and CDR2 YYEKEE (reference sequence). Here the CDR3 reads CASSFHGANTYEQYF. Written as DNA, the CDR3 is TGTGCCAGCAGCTTTCACGGGGCGAATACCTACGAGCAGTACTTC.

This clonotype was observed a few times. One end of the junction is discordant with germline, which a read error may explain. The chain uses TRBV12-3 or TRBV12-4 and TRBJ1-2; 7 positions agree with TRBD1. The CDR3 spans 15 residues. The CDR3 nucleotides are TGTGCCAGCAGCACAACCCCCGGGACAGCTTATGTCTACACCTTC. It yields the protein CASSTTPGTAYVYTF.

V and J are TRBV4-2 and TRBJ1-1; D is uncertain. Germline CDR1 and CDR2: LGHNA and YNFKEQ. This CDR3 has 14 residues. V lost 4 bases, J lost 0 bases, and 9 bases lay in between. CDR3 sequence: CASSLERLNTEAFF. The CDR3 DNA sequence: TGTGCCAGCAGCCTGGAACGGCTGAACACTGAAGCTTTCTTT.

The CDR3 protein is CATSREAGGANEQFF. The CDR3 region has the DNA TGTGCCACCAGCAGAGAGGCGGGAGGGGCGAATGAGCAGTTCTTC. V is TRBV15 and J is TRBJ2-1, with 9 bases lining up with TRBD2. V lost 0 bases, J lost 7 bases, and 4 bases stayed unmatched. Germline lookup yields CDR1 LNHNV and CDR2 YYDKDF (reference sequence). The CDR3 extends over 15 amino acids.

This clonotype was counted a few times. The rearrangement joins TRBV27 to TRBJ1-1; D call uncertain. Between the trimmed V and J ends, which lost 9 bases and 1 base, there was a span of 9 bases. Germline V gives CDR1 MNHEY, CDR2 SMNVEV (reference sequence). The CDR3 has 12 residues. The CDR3 protein is CASRETNTEAFF. DNA for the CDR3: TGTGCCAGTAGGGAAACGAACACTGAAGCTTTCTTT.

This clonotype is classed as medium-sized (0.01 to 0.1%). The V and J genes are TRBV4-1 and TRBJ2-3; 13 bases match TRBD2. The CDR3 extends over 19 amino acids. Germline-derived CDR1 and CDR2 are MGHRA and YSYEKL. V was clipped by 2 bases and J by 2 bases; unmatched bases: 10. The chain's CDR3 is CASSQTPLGLAGATDTQYF. The CDR3 DNA follows: TGCGCCAGCAGCCAAACCCCTTTAGGACTAGCGGGGGCCACAGATACGCAGTATTTT.

This clonotype is categorized as medium-sized. This rearrangement joins TRBV10-2 to TRBJ1-1; no firm D call. V was pared by 0 bases and J by 1 base, with 6 bases between. The CDR3 is made up of 14 amino acids. The germline CDR1 and CDR2 sequences are WSHSY and SAAADI. CDR3 sequence (DNA): TGCGCCAGCAGTGAGTCACACGGGAACACTGAAGCTTTCTTT. Protein sequence: CASSESHGNTEAFF.

This clonotype is medium-sized. The rearrangement links TRBV20-1 to TRBJ1-5; no firm D call. V dropped 0 bases and J dropped 3 bases, with 9 bases sitting between them. There are 14 residues in the CDR3. Germline-derived CDR1 and CDR2 are DFQATT and SNEGSKA (reference sequence). Here the CDR3 reads CSARETHFNQPQHF. The CDR3 DNA is TGCAGTGCTAGAGAAACACATTTCAATCAGCCCCAGCATTTT.

This clonotype was counted between two and nine times. The V call is TRBV4-3, the J call TRBJ1-1; 8 bases fit TRBD1. Germline assignment: CDR1 LGHNA and CDR2 YSLEER. The CDR3 has 17 residues. The ends lost 1 base at V and 7 bases at J; junction bases unmatched: 14. In DNA, the CDR3 is TGCGCCAGCAGCCAAGGGCGACAGGGGCCTAGGGACAATGAAGCTTTCTTT. Its translation is CASSQGRQGPRDNEAFF.

The gene calls are TRBV7-9 and TRBJ2-7; 8 positions match TRBD2. V lost 6 bases to trimming and J lost 2 bases; unmatched junction nucleotides: 6. Germline values: CDR1 SEHNR, CDR2 FQNEAQ (reference sequence). The CDR3 consists of 14 residues. The CDR3 protein is CASSVREGTYEQYF. For the CDR3, the DNA is TGTGCCAGCAGTGTACGGGAGGGGACCTACGAGCAGTACTTC.

This clonotype qualifies as medium-sized (0.01 to 0.1%). The chain links TRBV19 to TRBJ1-5; D is uncertain. This CDR3 is built from 13 residues. Trimming removed 4 bases at V and 5 bases at J, with 9 bases between. Looked up from germline, CDR1 is LNHDA and CDR2 is SQIVND (reference sequence). The CDR3 region is CASSRGVHQPQHF. As DNA, the CDR3 is TGTGCCAGTAGTAGGGGAGTTCATCAGCCCCAGCATTTT.

Judged by abundance, this clonotype is medium-sized. CDR3 in DNA: TGTGCCAGCAGTCCTATGGGGACAGGGTATGGCTACACCTTC. Translating it yields CASSPMGTGYGYTF. This sequence joins TRBV28 and TRBJ1-2; 9 nucleotides agree with TRBD1. The CDR3 is 14 residues long. V shed 5 bases and J 5 bases; nucleotides not matched to a gene: 6. In germline, CDR1 is MDHEN, CDR2 SYDVKM.

The chain uses TRBV7-9 and TRBJ2-1; D possibly corresponds to TRBD1 (5 bases). V shed 5 bases and J shed 5 bases, with 19 bases lying between them. The CDR3 length is 16 residues. Germline V CDR1 and CDR2: SEHNR, FQNEAQ (reference sequence). As DNA, the CDR3 is TGTGCCAGCAGCAACCACCTTTCGACCAGGGACAATGAGCAGTTCTTC. Its protein is CASSNHLSTRDNEQFF.

The chain carries TRBV5-1 and TRBJ1-2; 7 bases are shared with TRBD1. The V gene's germline CDR1 is SGHRS and CDR2 YFSETQ. The CDR3 is made up of 13 amino acids. Trimming removed 4 bases from V and 5 bases from J; junction bases left unmatched: 5. The CDR3 region has the DNA TGCGCCAGCAGCGAGGACAGGCCATATGGCTACACCTTC. This encodes CASSEDRPYGYTF.

In its sample, this clonotype is medium-sized. The chain links TRBV4-1 to TRBJ2-3; TRBD1 agrees at 7 bases. V lost 1 base and J lost 1; bases outside the gene matches: 5. The length of the CDR3 is 16 residues. CDR1 is MGHRA, CDR2 YSYEKL, per germline. CDR3 nucleotide sequence: TGCGCCAGCAGCCAAGCTGGACAGGCGCGCACAGATACGCAGTATTTT. Protein: CASSQAGQARTDTQYF.